This TCR beta chain originates from a study of T cell responses to AZD1222 COVID-19 vaccine. Broader study findings: Only a handful of people who got AZD1222 tested seropositive at baseline. White British ancestry dominated among donors, who included more females, and clonal diversity was possibly underestimated. Spike-specific TCRs gained breadth and depth after people received two AZD1222 doses.

A note on this clone: Its antigen remains unknown.

Clones were read by immunoSEQ multiplex PCR, and TCRdb kept only the in-frame ones, dropping some. The sample has some 180,000 clones, 80% to 90% seen once. Germline V gene data show CDR1 as SEHNR and CDR2 as FQNEAQ (reference sequence). CDR3 size: 17 residues. V was clipped by 5 bases and J by 2 bases, with 21 bases between them. The sequencing here drew on peripheral blood, taken on day 0 of AZD1222 vaccination. The chain carries TRBV7-9 and TRBJ1-1; a weak D match, TRBD1 (5 bases). The source of this sequence is an adult in good health. CDR3 region: CASSHGVLRGSNTEAFF. The CDR3 DNA reads as TGTGCCAGCAGCCATGGGGTGTTGAGGGGCAGTAACACTGAAGCTTTCTTT.